This passage covers 2 T cell receptor beta chains from one sample sequenced in a study of tissue T cells after allogeneic stem cell transplantation. Produced via immunoSEQ multiplex PCR; TCRdb's table is partial and in-frame only. The data show about 2,400 clones, with roughly 60% seen just once and about 4% held by the top ten. The source material was gut tissue. The receptor source for this set is a female BALB/c mouse in good health. The strain's MHC type: H2-d.

This clone was seen a few times. Gene names are the mouse ones. Sequencing ends 1 residue short of the CDR3 end; the germline J gene provides the rest. The rearrangement joins TRBV13-2 to TRBJ1-5; 10 bases map to TRBD1. V lost 1 base, J lost 9 bases, and 7 bases stayed unmatched. This CDR3 spans 15 amino acids. Germline CDR1 NNHNN, CDR2 SYGAGS (reference sequence). The chain's CDR3 is CASGDTGTGEAAPLF. CDR3 DNA (partial): TGTGCCAGCGGTGATACCGGGACAGGGGAGGCGGCTCCGCTT.

Turning to this clone: Gene names are mouse gene names. The CDR3 goes on 1 residue after the read ends, and that part is filled in from the germline J gene. J is TRBJ2-2 and V is TRBV19; 7 nucleotides line up with TRBD2. V lost 0 bases, J lost 2 bases, and 1 base stayed unmatched. Germline V CDR1 and CDR2: FNHDT, SITEND (reference sequence). There are 15 residues in the CDR3. CDR3 loop: CASSIVWGNTGQLYF. Partial CDR3 DNA: TGTGCCAGCAGTATAGTCTGGGGGAACACCGGGCAGCTCTAC.